This T cell receptor beta chain was identified during a study of blood T cell repertoires in COVID-19. Looking at the study overall: In each case, the material was cDNA or gDNA derived from T cells, B-cell-depleted T cells, or PBMCs.

The CDR3 contains 11 residues. Deletions cut 6 bases from V and 7 bases from J, with 6 bases between. The germline gives CDR1 MNHNY, CDR2 SVGAGI (reference sequence). Authors' data handling: It was from reference gene primer amplification that nucleated cell counts were estimated. Profiling relied on immunoSEQ multiplex PCR, and the TCRdb table lists in-frame clones only, not all of them. Clonal size and the V and J genes are those of that table, whereas D and trimming came from the DNA. The repertoire includes 250,000 to 300,000 clones, around 86% of them detected once, and 3.5% to 4% sits in the top ten.

This chain links TRBV6-6 with TRBJ1-4, with no clear D. This receptor was identified in a man aged 18 to 29 with active or convalescent COVID-19. Sequencing used peripheral blood. CDR3 region: CASSPSEKLFF. Here the CDR3 DNA reads TGTGCCAGCAGCCCTAGTGAAAAACTGTTTTTT.